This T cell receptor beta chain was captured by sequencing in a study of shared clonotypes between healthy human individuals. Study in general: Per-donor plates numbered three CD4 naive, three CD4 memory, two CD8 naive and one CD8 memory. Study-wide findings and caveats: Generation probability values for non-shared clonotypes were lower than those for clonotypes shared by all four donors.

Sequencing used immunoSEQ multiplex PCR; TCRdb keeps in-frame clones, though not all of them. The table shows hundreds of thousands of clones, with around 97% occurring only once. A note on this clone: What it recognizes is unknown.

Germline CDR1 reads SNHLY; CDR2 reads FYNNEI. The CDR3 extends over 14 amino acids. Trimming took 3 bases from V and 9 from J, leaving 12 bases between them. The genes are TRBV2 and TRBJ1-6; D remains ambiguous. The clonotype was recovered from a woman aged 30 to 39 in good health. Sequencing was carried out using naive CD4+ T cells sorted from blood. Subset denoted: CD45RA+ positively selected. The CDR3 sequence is CASSEESPRSPLHF. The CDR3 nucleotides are TGTGCCAGCAGTGAGGAATCACCCCGTTCACCCCTCCACTTT.